This passage covers 20 T cell receptor beta chains from one sample sequenced in a study of T cell responses to AZD1222 COVID-19 vaccine (dated by TCRdb to the early 2020s). Explained via the paper, the time point label denotes: baseline before first vaccination. To prepare the library, the immunoSEQ multiplex PCR assay was applied. TCRdb mirrors the immuneACCESS table, restricted to in-frame sequences. Some clones are absent from its copies; in checked studies, under half trace to an unresolved V gene, and the reason for the others is unknown. The sample has around 140,000 clones on record, approximately 90% of them singletons. The ten largest clones represent roughly 4% of the sample. The material was peripheral blood, obtained on day 0 of AZD1222 vaccination. The receptors come from an adult in good health.

The genes are TRBV2 and TRBJ2-2; D may be TRBD1 (6 bases). Germline CDR1 is SNHLY and CDR2 is FYNNEI. CDR3 length: 15 residues. Trimming removed 0 bases from V and 13 bases from J, with 18 bases in between. The CDR3 loop is CASSEAPGHQKGLFF. The CDR3, as DNA: TGTGCCAGCAGTGAAGCTCCGGGACACCAGAAAGGGCTGTTTTTT.

The chain has TRBV5-6 and TRBJ2-1; 7 bases align to TRBD2. V trimming: 0 bases; J trimming: 6 bases; junction bases outside the gene matches: 6. The CDR3 covers 15 residues. Germline CDR1 is SGHDT and CDR2 is YYEEEE. Here the CDR3 reads CASSLVREVGNEQFF. The DNA for the CDR3 is TGTGCCAGCAGCTTGGTACGGGAGGTGGGCAATGAGCAGTTCTTC. The full variable domain, its missing parts supplied by reference TRBV5-6 and TRBJ2-1, is DAGVTQSPTHLIKTRGQQVTLRCSPKSGHDTVSWYQQALGQGPQFIFQYYEEEERQRGNFPDRFSGHQFPNYSSELNVNALLLGDSALYLCASSLVREVGNEQFFGPGTRLTVL.

This clone was observed once. Here the CDR3 DNA reads TGTGCCAGCAGCGTCTACAGGGTTACCACTGAAGCTTTCTTT. Its translation: CASSVYRVTTEAFF. The rearrangement uses TRBV7-2 and TRBJ1-1, with a tentative D call TRBD1 (6 bases). CDR1 SGHTA and CDR2 FQGNSA come from the germline V gene. The CDR3 contains 14 residues. With 5 bases removed from V and 4 bases from J, the gap between germline ends came to 14 bases.

The chain employs TRBV6-1 and TRBJ1-6; D is undetermined. This CDR3 region has 12 residues. The V gene lost 3 bases and the J gene lost 3 bases, with 0 bases spanning the gap. Germline V lookup: CDR1 MNHNS, CDR2 SASEGT. CDR3 DNA: TGTGCCAGCAGTGACTATAATTCACCCCTCCACTTT. It encodes CASSDYNSPLHF.

This chain uses TRBV12-3 or TRBV12-4 with TRBJ2-5; 7 bases agree with TRBD1. The V gene end was trimmed by 4 bases and the J gene end by 3 bases; junction bases not matched to a gene: 2. CDR3 length: 13 residues. The CDR3 region has the DNA TGTGCCAGCAGTTCAGGGGGAAAAGAGACCCAGTACTTC. It specifies CASSSGGKETQYF.

The chain uses TRBV2 and TRBJ1-1; no definite D call. The CDR3 is made up of 13 amino acids. The germline V and J ends were trimmed by 11 bases and 1 base, with 14 bases remaining between them. The germline CDR1 and CDR2 sequences are SNHLY and FYNNEI. The CDR3 region has the DNA TGTGCCTGTCGGCGGGTGGCGAACACTGAAGCTTTCTTT. Its protein is CACRRVANTEAFF.

The V gene is TRBV10-1, the J gene TRBJ2-2, with D perhaps TRBD2 (5 bases). This CDR3 region has 14 residues. V was cut by 7 bases and J by 1 base, with 10 bases left in between. Germline V gives CDR1 WNHNN, CDR2 SYGVQD (reference sequence). The CDR3 nucleotides are TGCGCCAGCACCGAGGGTATGAACACCGGGGAGCTGTTTTTT. Translating gives CASTEGMNTGELFF.

The chain joins TRBV18 to TRBJ1-2, with D possibly being TRBD1 (5 bases). The V end was cut by 6 bases, the J end by 6 bases, with 14 bases between. The CDR3 spans 13 residues. Per germline, CDR1 KGHSH and CDR2 LQKENI. The CDR3 protein is CASSPGPGDGYTF. CDR3 nucleotides: TGTGCCAGCTCCCCCGGCCCGGGGGATGGCTACACCTTC.

This clone was seen only a few times. The chain uses TRBV6-2 or TRBV6-3 and TRBJ1-1, with a tentative D call TRBD1 (5 bases). The ends were cut back, 4 bases at V and 2 bases at J, with 11 bases in the middle. This CDR3 region has 14 residues. Germline CDR1 and CDR2: MNHEY and SVGEGT. CDR3 nucleotide sequence: TGTGCCAGCAGTTCCCGCGGGGGAAACACTGAAGCTTTCTTT. Its translation: CASSSRGGNTEAFF.

In DNA form, the CDR3 reads TGTGCCAGCAGGGGGACAGGTCTGGGCTACACCTTC. Translation: CASRGTGLGYTF. V gene TRBV6-5 combines with J gene TRBJ1-2; 8 nucleotides align to TRBD1. Trimming took 6 bases from V and 8 from J; bases not matched to a gene: 5. The CDR3 totals 12 residues. Germline values: CDR1 MNHEY, CDR2 SVGAGI.

The chain uses TRBV14 and TRBJ1-3; perhaps TRBD1 as D (5 bases). This CDR3 has 13 amino acids. Germline V gene data show CDR1 as SGHDN and CDR2 as FVKESK. V dropped 4 bases and J dropped 3 bases, with 7 bases sitting between them. The CDR3 loop is CASSRDLGNTIYF. The CDR3 coding sequence is TGTGCCAGCAGCCGGGACCTTGGAAACACCATATATTTT.

The rearrangement joins TRBV19 to TRBJ2-7; 8 nucleotides match TRBD1. CDR1 and CDR2 (germline): LNHDA, SQIVND (reference sequence). Trimming cost V 3 bases and J 0 bases; bases outside gene matches: 7. The CDR3 totals 16 residues. This CDR3 reads CASSIRVTGGSYEQYF. The CDR3 region has the DNA TGTGCCAGTAGTATTCGTGTCACAGGGGGCTCCTACGAGCAGTACTTC.

The V and J genes are TRBV27 and TRBJ2-7; 9 nucleotides match TRBD2. The V and J ends lost 0 bases and 0 bases, in that order; junction bases with no gene match: 9. CDR3 length: 18 amino acids. Germline CDR1 reads MNHEY; CDR2 reads SMNVEV (reference sequence). This CDR3 reads CASSLSGLAGSYSYEQYF. DNA of the CDR3: TGTGCCAGCAGTTTATCAGGGCTAGCGGGATCATACTCCTACGAGCAGTACTTC.

The rearrangement links TRBV19 to TRBJ2-7, with D possibly being TRBD2 (5 bases). This CDR3 has 11 amino acids. From germline, CDR1 is LNHDA and CDR2 SQIVND (reference sequence). The V end lost 8 bases, the J end lost 1 base, and 6 bases lay between the germline ends. The CDR3: CASGESYEQYF. CDR3 nucleotides: TGTGCCAGTGGGGAGTCCTACGAGCAGTACTTC.

This sequence joins TRBV14 and TRBJ2-2; D tentatively fits TRBD1 or TRBD2 (5 bases each). The CDR3 has 15 amino acids. The germline gives CDR1 SGHDN, CDR2 FVKESK. Trimming stripped 1 base from V and 5 bases from J, with 11 bases between. The DNA of the CDR3 is TGTGCCAGCAGCCAAGTGAGGGGCGGAACCGGGGAGCTGTTTTTT. It encodes CASSQVRGGTGELFF.

The chain couples TRBV27 to TRBJ1-2; D is unclear. CDR1 is MNHEY and CDR2 is SMNVEV in the germline V gene (reference sequence). The CDR3 consists of 14 residues. Trimming took off 0 bases at V and 8 bases at J, with 13 bases between the two ends. CDR3 sequence reads: CASSLSPGVGGYTF. For the CDR3, the DNA is TGTGCCAGCAGTTTATCCCCCGGAGTGGGCGGCTACACCTTC.

The chain joins TRBV14 to TRBJ2-7; TRBD2 aligns across 10 bases. In germline, CDR1 is SGHDN, CDR2 FVKESK. Unmatched junction bases numbered 5, after V lost 4 bases and J lost 8 bases. The CDR3 runs 13 residues. CDR3 bases: TGTGCCAGCAGCCCGAGCGGGAGGGCCCAGCAGTACTTC. Residues: CASSPSGRAQQYF.

The rearrangement links TRBV5-1 to TRBJ2-7; 8 bases agree with TRBD2. V lost 4 bases and J lost 7; bases outside the gene matches: 7. CDR3 length: 13 residues. Germline CDR1 and CDR2: SGHRS and YFSETQ. The CDR3 reads CASSREGFGEQYF. The DNA for the CDR3 is TGCGCCAGCAGCCGGGAGGGCTTTGGGGAGCAGTACTTC. Based on the CDR3 plus reference TRBV5-1 and TRBJ2-7, the full variable domain is KAGVTQTPRYLIKTRGQQVTLSCSPISGHRSVSWYQQTPGQGLQFLFEYFSETQRNKGNFPGRFSGRQFSNSRSEMNVSTLELGDSALYLCASSREGFGEQYFGPGTRLTVT.

The chain carries TRBV27 and TRBJ2-7; TRBD1 is a possible D gene (6 bases). V was pared by 9 bases and J by 4 bases, with 22 bases between. CDR1 and CDR2 from the germline V gene are MNHEY and SMNVEV (reference sequence). This CDR3 is 15 amino acids long. In DNA, the CDR3 is TGTGCCAGTAAGCGGTCGGACAGCCCTGCTTACGAGCAGTACTTC. This gives the protein CASKRSDSPAYEQYF.

The rearrangement links TRBV15 to TRBJ2-5; D is ambiguous. CDR3 length equals 13 residues. The germline V gene encodes CDR1 LNHNV and CDR2 YYDKDF (reference sequence). With 1 base removed from V and 2 bases from J, the gap between germline ends came to 5 bases. The CDR3 region is CATSRGPQETQYF. The CDR3 DNA is TGTGCCACCAGCAGAGGGCCTCAAGAGACCCAGTACTTC.